This TCR beta chain is drawn from a study of blood T cells in healthy people across ages. Regarding this clonotype: The junction departs from the called germline gene at one end, perhaps through a read error.

PBMCs numbering at least 6 million were isolated per sample. Primers used in a second PCR of about 7 to 12 cycles were a sample-barcoded 5' primer and a J-beta primer mix. From each sample, at least 3 million paired-end reads containing CDR3 were obtained. TCRdb passed the 5' RACE reads through MiXCR, listing each CDR3 protein once. The sample contains about 640,000 distinct CDR3 sequences, approximately 30% of which appear only once. Input material: blood. This TCR derives from a woman over 75 in good health.

The CDR3 nucleotides read TGTGCCAGCCCACCTCCGAATGGCGAGACCCAGTACTTC. This translates into CASPPPNGETQYF. V gene TRBV18 combines with J gene TRBJ2-5; D call uncertain. The CDR3 has 13 amino acids. Germline CDR1 KGHSH, CDR2 LQKENI. Full variable domain (rest looked up from reference TRBV18 and TRBJ2-5): NAGVMQNPRHLVRRRGQEARLRCSPMKGHSHVYWYRQLPEEGLKFMVYLQKENIIDESGMPKERFSAEFPKEGPSILRIQQVVRGDSAAYFCASPPPNGETQYFGPGTRLLVL.